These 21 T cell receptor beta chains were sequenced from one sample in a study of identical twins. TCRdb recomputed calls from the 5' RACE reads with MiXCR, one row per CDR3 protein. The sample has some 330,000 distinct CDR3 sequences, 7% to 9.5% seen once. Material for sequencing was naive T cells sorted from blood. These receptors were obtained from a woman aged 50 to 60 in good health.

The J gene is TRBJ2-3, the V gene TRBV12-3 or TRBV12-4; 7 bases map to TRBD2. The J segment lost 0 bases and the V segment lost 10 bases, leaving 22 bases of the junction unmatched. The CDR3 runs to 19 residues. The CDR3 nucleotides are TGTGCCATCCGTATAAGCGGGGCCGAATTAACCACTAGCACAGATACGCAGTATTTT. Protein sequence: CAIRISGAELTTSTDTQYF.

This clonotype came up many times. In DNA form, the CDR3 reads TGTGCCAGCAGCTTAGGCGGGGGGCTAGCGGGAGGCACAGATACGCAGTATTTT. Its translation is CASSLGGGLAGGTDTQYF. V usage is TRBV11-2 and J usage is TRBJ2-3, with 10 bases aligning to TRBD2. Trimming cost V 1 base and J 1 base; bases outside gene matches: 8. Germline V gene sequence: CDR1 SGHAT, CDR2 FQNNGV. The CDR3 runs 18 residues.

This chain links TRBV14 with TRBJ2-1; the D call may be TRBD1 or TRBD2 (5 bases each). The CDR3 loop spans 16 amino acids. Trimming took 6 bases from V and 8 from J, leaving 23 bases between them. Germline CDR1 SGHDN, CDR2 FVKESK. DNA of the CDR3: TGTGCCAGCAGGTCAAGCGGTACCGACAGTTATCATGAGCAGTTCTTC. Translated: CASRSSGTDSYHEQFF.

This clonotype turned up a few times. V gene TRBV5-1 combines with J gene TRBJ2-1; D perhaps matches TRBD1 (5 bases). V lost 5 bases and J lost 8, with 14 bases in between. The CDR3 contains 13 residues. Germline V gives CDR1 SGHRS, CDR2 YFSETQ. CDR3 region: CASRSTVSDEQFF. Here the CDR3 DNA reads TGCGCCAGCAGATCGACAGTTTCGGATGAGCAGTTCTTC. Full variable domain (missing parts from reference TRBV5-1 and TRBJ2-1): KAGVTQTPRYLIKTRGQQVTLSCSPISGHRSVSWYQQTPGQGLQFLFEYFSETQRNKGNFPGRFSGRQFSNSRSEMNVSTLELGDSALYLCASRSTVSDEQFFGPGTRLTVL.

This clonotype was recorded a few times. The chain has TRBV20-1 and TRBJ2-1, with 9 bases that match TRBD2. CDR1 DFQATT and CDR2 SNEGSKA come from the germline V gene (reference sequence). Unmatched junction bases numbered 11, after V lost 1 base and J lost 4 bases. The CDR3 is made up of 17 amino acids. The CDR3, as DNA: TGCAGTGCTAGAGGTGGCTCTAGCGGGGTTAGGTACAATGAGCAGTTCTTC. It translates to CSARGGSSGVRYNEQFF.

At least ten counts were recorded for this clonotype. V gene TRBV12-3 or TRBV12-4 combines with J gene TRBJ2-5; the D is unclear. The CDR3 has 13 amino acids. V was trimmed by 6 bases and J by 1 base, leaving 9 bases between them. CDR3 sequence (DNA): TGTGCCAGCAGGGAAGATAGCCAAGAGACCCAGTACTTC. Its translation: CASREDSQETQYF.

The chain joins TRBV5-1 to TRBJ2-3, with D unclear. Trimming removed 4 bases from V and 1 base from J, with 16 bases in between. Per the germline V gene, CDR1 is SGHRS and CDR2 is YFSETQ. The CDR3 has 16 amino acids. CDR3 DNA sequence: TGCGCCAGCAGCCCTTTGGCCTTTGGGGGCACAGATACGCAGTATTTT. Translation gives CASSPLAFGGTDTQYF.

In DNA, the CDR3 is TGTGCCAGCAGCATCTCTAACTATGGCTACACCTTC. It codes for CASSISNYGYTF. V gene TRBV9 combines with J gene TRBJ1-2; D is uncertain. The V gene's germline CDR1 is SGDLS and CDR2 YYNGEE. V dropped 4 bases and J dropped 0 bases, with 4 bases sitting between them. CDR3 size: 12 residues. Full variable domain (rest looked up from reference TRBV9 and TRBJ1-2): DSGVTQTPKHLITATGQRVTLRCSPRSGDLSVYWYQQSLDQGLQFLIQYYNGEERAKGNILERFSAQQFPDLHSELNLSSLELGDSALYFCASSISNYGYTFGSGTRLTVV.

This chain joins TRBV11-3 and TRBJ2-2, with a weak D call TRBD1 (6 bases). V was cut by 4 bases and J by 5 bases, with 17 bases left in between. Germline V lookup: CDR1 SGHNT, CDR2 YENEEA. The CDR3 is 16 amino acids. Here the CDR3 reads CASSSGQTSGTGELFF. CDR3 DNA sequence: TGTGCCAGCAGCTCTGGACAGACTTCTGGAACCGGGGAGCTGTTTTTT.

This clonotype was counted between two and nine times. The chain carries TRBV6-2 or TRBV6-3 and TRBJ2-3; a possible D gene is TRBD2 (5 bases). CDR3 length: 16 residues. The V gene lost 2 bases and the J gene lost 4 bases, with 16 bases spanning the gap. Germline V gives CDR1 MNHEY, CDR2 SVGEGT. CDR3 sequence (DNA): TGTGCCAGCAGTTACCCGACTACACACCACGCAGATACGCAGTATTTT. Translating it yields CASSYPTTHHADTQYF.

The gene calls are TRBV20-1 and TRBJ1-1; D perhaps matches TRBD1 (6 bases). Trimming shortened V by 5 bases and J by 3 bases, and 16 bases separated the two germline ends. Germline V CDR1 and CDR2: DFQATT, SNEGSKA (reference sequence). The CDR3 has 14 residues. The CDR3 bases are TGCAGTGCTCTTGGGGGGCGGAGGTACACTGAAGCTTTCTTT. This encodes CSALGGRRYTEAFF.

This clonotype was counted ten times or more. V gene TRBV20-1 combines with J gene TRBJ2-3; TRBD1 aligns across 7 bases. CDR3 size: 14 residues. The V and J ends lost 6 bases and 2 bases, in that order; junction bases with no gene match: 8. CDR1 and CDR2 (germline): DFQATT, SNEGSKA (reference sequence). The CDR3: CSATRQGSTDTQYF. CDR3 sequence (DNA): TGCAGTGCCACTCGACAGGGCTCCACAGATACGCAGTATTTT.

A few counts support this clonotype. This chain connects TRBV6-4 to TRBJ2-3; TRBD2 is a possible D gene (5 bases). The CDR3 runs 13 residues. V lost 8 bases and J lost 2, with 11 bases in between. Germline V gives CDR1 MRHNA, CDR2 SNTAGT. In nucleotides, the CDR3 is TGTGCCAGCTCGCGGGTCGACACAGATACGCAGTATTTT. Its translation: CASSRVDTDTQYF.

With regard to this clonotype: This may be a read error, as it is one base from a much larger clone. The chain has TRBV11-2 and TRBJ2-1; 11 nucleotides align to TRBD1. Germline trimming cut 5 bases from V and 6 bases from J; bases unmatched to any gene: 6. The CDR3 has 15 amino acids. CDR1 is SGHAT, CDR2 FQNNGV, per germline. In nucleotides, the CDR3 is TGTGCCAGCAGCGTAGCCGGGACAGGGGGCAATGAGCAGTTCTTC. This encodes CASSVAGTGGNEQFF.

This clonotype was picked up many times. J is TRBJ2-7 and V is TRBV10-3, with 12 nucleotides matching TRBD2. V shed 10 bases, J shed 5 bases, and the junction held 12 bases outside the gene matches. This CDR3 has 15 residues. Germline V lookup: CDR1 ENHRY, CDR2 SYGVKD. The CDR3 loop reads CATGTGTSGPHEQYV. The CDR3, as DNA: TGTGCCACAGGGACCGGGACTAGCGGGCCCCACGAGCAGTACGTC.

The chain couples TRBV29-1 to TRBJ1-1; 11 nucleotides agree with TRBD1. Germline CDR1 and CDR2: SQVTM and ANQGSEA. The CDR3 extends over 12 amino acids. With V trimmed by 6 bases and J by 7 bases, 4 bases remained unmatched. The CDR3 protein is CSVDRGLGEAFF. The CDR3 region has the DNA TGCAGCGTGGACAGGGGGCTTGGTGAAGCTTTCTTT.

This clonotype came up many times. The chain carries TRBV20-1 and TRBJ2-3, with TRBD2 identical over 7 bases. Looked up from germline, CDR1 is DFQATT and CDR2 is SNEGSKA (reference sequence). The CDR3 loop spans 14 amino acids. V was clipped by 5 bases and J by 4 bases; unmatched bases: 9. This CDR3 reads CSAGGERGPDTQYF. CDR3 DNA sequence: TGCAGTGCTGGAGGAGAGCGGGGCCCAGATACGCAGTATTTT.

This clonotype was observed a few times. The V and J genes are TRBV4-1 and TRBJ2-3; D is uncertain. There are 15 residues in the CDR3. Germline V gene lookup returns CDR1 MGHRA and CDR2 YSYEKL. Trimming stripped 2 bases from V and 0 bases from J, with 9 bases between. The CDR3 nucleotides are TGCGCCAGCAGCCAAATTCAACCGAGCACAGATACGCAGTATTTT. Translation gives CASSQIQPSTDTQYF.

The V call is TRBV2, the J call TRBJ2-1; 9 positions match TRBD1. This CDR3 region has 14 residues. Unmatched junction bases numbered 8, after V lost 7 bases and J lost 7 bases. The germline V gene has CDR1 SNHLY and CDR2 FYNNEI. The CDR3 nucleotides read TGTGCCAGCAATCCGGGACAGGGTAGGAATGAGCAGTTCTTC. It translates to CASNPGQGRNEQFF.

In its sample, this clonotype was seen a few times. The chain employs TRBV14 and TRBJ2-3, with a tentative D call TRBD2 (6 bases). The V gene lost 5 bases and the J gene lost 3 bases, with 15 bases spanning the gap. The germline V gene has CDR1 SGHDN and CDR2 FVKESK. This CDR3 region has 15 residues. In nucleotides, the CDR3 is TGTGCCAGCAGCACCGGGACTCGCAGGACAGATACGCAGTATTTT. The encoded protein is CASSTGTRRTDTQYF.

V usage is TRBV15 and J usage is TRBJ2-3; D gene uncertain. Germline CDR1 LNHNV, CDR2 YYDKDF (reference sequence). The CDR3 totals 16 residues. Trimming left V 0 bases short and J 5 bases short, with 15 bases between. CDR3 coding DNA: TGTGCCACCAGCAGAGATCTCCGGACCCAAGGAGATACGCAGTATTTT. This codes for CATSRDLRTQGDTQYF.